This T cell receptor (beta chain) is from a study of blood T cell repertoires in COVID-19. On the study more broadly: COVID-19 samples, acute and convalescent, were from the United States, Italy and Spain. Sample material is recorded as cDNA or gDNA derived from T cells, B-cell-depleted T cells, or PBMCs.

This CDR3 contains 16 residues. V gave up 0 bases and J gave up 2 bases; unmatched junction bases: 4. Germline V CDR1 and CDR2: LGHDT, YNNKEL (reference sequence). This clone was seen a single time. In the study's own analysis: Estimates of nucleated cell counts were drawn from the amplification of reference gene primers. Clones were sequenced by immunoSEQ multiplex PCR, and TCRdb holds only the in-frame ones, with some missing. D and trimming come from the DNA, and the V and J calls and clone size come from that table. Of a few hundred thousand clones in the sample, 86% were seen once. The chain carries TRBV3-1 (or the pseudogene TRBV3-2) and TRBJ2-1; 7 nucleotides agree with TRBD2. The sequence came from a woman in her forties or fifties with acute or convalescent COVID-19. Sequenced material: peripheral blood. The CDR3 loop reads CASSQEGGRAYNEQFF. As DNA, the CDR3 is TGTGCCAGCAGCCAAGAAGGCGGGAGAGCCTACAATGAGCAGTTCTTC.